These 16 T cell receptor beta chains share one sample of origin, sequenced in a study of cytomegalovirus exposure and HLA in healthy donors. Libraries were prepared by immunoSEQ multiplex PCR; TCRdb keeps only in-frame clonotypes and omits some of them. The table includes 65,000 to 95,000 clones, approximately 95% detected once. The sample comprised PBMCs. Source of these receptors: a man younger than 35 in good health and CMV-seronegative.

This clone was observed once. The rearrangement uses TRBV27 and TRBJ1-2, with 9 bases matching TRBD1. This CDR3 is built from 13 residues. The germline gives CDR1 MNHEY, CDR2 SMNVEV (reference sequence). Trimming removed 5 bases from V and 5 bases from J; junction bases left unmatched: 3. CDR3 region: CASSPGTGYGYTF. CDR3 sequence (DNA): TGTGCCAGCAGTCCCGGGACAGGGTATGGCTACACCTTC.

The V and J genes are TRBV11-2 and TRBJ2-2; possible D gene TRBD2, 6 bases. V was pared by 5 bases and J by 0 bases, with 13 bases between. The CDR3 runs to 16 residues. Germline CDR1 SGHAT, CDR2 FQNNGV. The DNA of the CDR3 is TGTGCCAGCAGCCGAGTTGGAGGGTCGAACACCGGGGAGCTGTTTTTT. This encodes CASSRVGGSNTGELFF.

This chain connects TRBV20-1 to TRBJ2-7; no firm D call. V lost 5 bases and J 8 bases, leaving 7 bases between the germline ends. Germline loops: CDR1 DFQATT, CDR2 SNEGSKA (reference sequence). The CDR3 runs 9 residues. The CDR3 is CSAPVKQYF. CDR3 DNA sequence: TGCAGTGCTCCGGTAAAGCAGTACTTC.

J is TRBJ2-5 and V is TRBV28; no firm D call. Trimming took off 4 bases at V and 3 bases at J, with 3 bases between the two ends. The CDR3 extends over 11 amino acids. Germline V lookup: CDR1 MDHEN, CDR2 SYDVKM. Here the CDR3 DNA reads TGTGCCAGCAGTTCCGAAGAGACCCAGTACTTC. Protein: CASSSEETQYF.

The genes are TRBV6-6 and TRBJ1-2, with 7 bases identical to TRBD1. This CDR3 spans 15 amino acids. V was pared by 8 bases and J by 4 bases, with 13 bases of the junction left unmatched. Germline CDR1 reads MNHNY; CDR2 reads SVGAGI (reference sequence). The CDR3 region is CASGLDRDSGYGYTF. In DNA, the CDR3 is TGTGCCAGCGGCCTAGACAGGGATTCGGGCTATGGCTACACCTTC.

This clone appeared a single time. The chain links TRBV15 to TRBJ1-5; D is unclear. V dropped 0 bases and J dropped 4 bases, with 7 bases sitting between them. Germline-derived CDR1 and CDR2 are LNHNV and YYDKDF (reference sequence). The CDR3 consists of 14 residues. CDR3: CATSRDTANQPQHF. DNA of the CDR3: TGTGCCACCAGCAGAGATACAGCTAATCAGCCCCAGCATTTT.

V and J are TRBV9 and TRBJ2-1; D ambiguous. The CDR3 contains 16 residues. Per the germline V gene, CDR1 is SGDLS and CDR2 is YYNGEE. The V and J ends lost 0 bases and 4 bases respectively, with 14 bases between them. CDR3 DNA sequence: TGTGCCAGCAGCGTAGGGTCTGGCCCTTCTTACAATGAGCAGTTCTTC. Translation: CASSVGSGPSYNEQFF.

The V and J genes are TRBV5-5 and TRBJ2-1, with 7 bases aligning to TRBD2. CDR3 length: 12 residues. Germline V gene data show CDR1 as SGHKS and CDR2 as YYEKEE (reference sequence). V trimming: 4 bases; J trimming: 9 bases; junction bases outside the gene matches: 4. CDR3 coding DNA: TGTGCCAGCAGCCTAACGGGAGGTGAGCAGTTCTTC. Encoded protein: CASSLTGGEQFF.

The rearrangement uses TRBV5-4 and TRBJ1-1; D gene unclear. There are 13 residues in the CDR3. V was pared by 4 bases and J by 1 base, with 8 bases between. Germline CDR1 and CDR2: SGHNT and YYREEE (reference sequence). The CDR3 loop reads CASSVTANTEAFF. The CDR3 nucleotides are TGTGCCAGCAGCGTAACAGCGAACACTGAAGCTTTCTTT.

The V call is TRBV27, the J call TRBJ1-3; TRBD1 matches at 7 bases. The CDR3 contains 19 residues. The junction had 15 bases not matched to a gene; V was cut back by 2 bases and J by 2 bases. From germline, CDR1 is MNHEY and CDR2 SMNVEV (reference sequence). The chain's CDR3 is CASSLRGGLIPLPGNTIYF. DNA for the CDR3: TGTGCCAGCAGTTTAAGAGGGGGCCTAATCCCTCTCCCTGGAAACACCATATATTTT.

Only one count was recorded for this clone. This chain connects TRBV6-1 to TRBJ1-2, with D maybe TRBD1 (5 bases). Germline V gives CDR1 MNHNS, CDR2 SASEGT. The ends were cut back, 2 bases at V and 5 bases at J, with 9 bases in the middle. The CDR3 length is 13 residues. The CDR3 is CASSESDRYGYTF. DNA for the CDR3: TGTGCCAGCAGTGAATCTGACAGATATGGCTACACCTTC.

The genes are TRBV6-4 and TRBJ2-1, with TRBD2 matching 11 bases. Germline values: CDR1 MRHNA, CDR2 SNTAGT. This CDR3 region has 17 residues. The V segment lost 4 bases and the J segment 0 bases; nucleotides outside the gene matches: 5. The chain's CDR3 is CASSVTSGVSSYNEQFF. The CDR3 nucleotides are TGTGCCAGCAGTGTGACTAGCGGGGTCAGCTCCTACAATGAGCAGTTCTTC.

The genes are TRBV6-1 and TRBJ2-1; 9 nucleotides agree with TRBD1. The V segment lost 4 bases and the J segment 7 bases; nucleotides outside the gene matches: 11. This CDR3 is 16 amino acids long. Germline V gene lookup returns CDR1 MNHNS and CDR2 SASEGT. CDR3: CASSAPGTGSWNEQFF. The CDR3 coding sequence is TGTGCCAGCAGTGCCCCCGGGACAGGGAGTTGGAATGAGCAGTTCTTC.

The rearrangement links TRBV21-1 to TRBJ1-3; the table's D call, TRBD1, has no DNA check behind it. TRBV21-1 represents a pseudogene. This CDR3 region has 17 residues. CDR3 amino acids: CASSRADRLYSGNTIYF. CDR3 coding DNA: TGTGCCAGCAGCAGAGCGGACAGGCTCTACTCTGGAAACACCATATATTTT.

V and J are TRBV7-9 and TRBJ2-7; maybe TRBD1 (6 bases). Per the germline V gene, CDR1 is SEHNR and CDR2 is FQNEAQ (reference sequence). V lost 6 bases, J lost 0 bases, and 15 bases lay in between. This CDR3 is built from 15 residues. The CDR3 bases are TGTGCCAGCAGACAGACAGGCAACCCCTCCTACGAGCAGTACTTC. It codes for CASRQTGNPSYEQYF.

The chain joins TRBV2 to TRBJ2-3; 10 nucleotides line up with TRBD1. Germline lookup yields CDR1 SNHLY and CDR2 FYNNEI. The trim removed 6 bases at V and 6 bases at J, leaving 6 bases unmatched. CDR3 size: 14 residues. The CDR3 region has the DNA TGTGCCAGCAGCAAGACAGGGGGCGGGGATACGCAGTATTTT. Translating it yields CASSKTGGGDTQYF. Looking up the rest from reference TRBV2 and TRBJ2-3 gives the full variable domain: EPEVTQTPSHQVTQMGQEVILRCVPISNHLYFYWYRQILGQKVEFLVSFYNNEISEKSEIFDDQFSVERPDGSNFTLKIRSTKLEDSAMYFCASSKTGGGDTQYFGPGTRLTVL.